This T cell receptor (beta chain) was found in a study of T cell responses to AZD1222 COVID-19 vaccine. About the study: Whether given at about 4 or about 12 weeks, second doses were pooled.

Generated by immunoSEQ multiplex PCR, the TCRdb table keeps only in-frame clones and is missing some. In the table there are roughly 100,000 clones, 85% to 90% of which are singletons. Broader study findings: Targets within unmutated variant regions were reportedly found for nearly half of spike-specific TCRs. Spike-wide coverage was observed for vaccine-associated CD4 TCRs, with dominant responses at 160-218 and 743-854. Donors were largely white British and mainly female; clonal diversity was possibly underestimated.

Note on this clone: The antigen remains undetermined.

Germline V lookup: CDR1 SGHRS, CDR2 YFSETQ. The V gene end was trimmed by 4 bases and the J gene end by 6 bases; junction bases not matched to a gene: 2. CDR3 length: 13 residues. The source was peripheral blood, collected on day 0 of AZD1222 vaccination. V is TRBV5-1 and J is TRBJ2-1; TRBD1 agrees at 9 bases. The sequence was obtained from an adult in good health. The CDR3 reads CASSPDRGNEQFF. CDR3 in DNA: TGCGCCAGCAGCCCGGACAGGGGCAATGAGCAGTTCTTC.